This T cell receptor (beta chain) was recovered during a study of blood T cell repertoires in COVID-19. As for the study in general: Collection of acute and convalescent COVID-19 samples took place in the United States, Italy and Spain. The cDNA or gDNA used as material had been derived from T cells, B-cell-depleted T cells, or PBMCs.

Trimming removed 7 bases from V and 6 bases from J, with 19 bases in between. This CDR3 is 15 amino acids long. Germline V lookup: CDR1 MNHEY, CDR2 SVGAGI. Those enrolled in Seattle joined during active infection and were followed longitudinally afterward. Original data processing: How many nucleated cells were present was estimated from reference gene primer amplification. The assay was immunoSEQ multiplex PCR, and TCRdb's table has in-frame clones only and misses some. V, J and clone size are those of that table, while D and trimming were read from the DNA. The sample yields approximately 170,000 clones, around 90% seen once.

Material for sequencing was peripheral blood. The chain joins TRBV6-5 to TRBJ2-1, with D unresolved. This TCR derives from an elderly woman with COVID-19, enrolled during active disease. DNA of the CDR3: TGTGCCAGCAACTCCCGGGTCCCCGCCTTCAATGAGCAGTTCTTC. It codes for CASNSRVPAFNEQFF.